Listed below are T cell receptor beta chains from one sample, sequenced in a study of cytomegalovirus exposure and HLA in healthy donors. Method: immunoSEQ multiplex PCR; TCRdb's copy keeps in-frame clones and lacks some. The top ten clones hold approximately 1.4% of a sample with some 130,000 clones, 70% to 80% of them seen once. The sequencing sample was made of PBMCs. The source of these receptors is a female donor in good health and CMV-seronegative. Each CDR3 is given with its conserved first and last residue. Each record gives: CDR3 DNA, CDR3 protein, J gene, D gene, clone size, V gene, CDR3 length. A D gene is named only where the DNA matches it firmly. The size of a clone is reported for some rows only, either as once, few or many, or as a class for expanded clones.

TGTGCCAGCAGCATGGGGGGAGACACTGAAGCTTTCTTT CASSMGGDTEAFF TRBJ1-1 - few TRBV11-3 13
TGTGCCAGCAGCTCTCTTTCCCACGGGGGTAACACTGAAGCTTTCTTT CASSSLSHGGNTEAFF TRBJ1-1 - - TRBV5-4 16
TGTGCCAGCAGTTCCCGGACAGGGACAGGGCTAGGTGAAAAACTGTTTTTT CASSSRTGTGLGEKLFF TRBJ1-4 TRBD1 once TRBV27 17
TGTGCCAGCGGGACAAGCGGGAGCTCCTACGAGCAGTACTTC CASGTSGSSYEQYF TRBJ2-7 TRBD2 - TRBV6-5 14
TGTGCCAGCCTCGGACAGGGGGATACCGGGGAGCTGTTTTTT CASLGQGDTGELFF TRBJ2-2 TRBD1 once TRBV7-9 14
TGCAGCGCATCGACCAAAAAGGGAGAGGGGCAGTTCTTC CSASTKKGEGQFF TRBJ2-1 - - TRBV29-1 13
TGCAGCGCCGGTCCACTGTTCGGGGCTTTCTTT CSAGPLFGAFF TRBJ1-1 - - TRBV29-1 11
TGTGCCAGCAGTTTCTCAGGGTTTGACTATGGCTACACCTTC CASSFSGFDYGYTF TRBJ1-2 - - TRBV28 14
TGTGCCAGCAGCGTAGGGGACAGGATCTCCTACGAGCAGTACTTC CASSVGDRISYEQYF TRBJ2-7 TRBD1 - TRBV9 15
TGTGCCAGCAGCTGGACAGGTGTAAATGAGCAGTTCTTC CASSWTGVNEQFF TRBJ2-1 TRBD1 - TRBV11-2 13
TGTGCCAGCCTCTCAGATACGCAGTATTTT CASLSDTQYF TRBJ2-3 - - TRBV28 10
TGCGCCAGCAGAACGGACAGGGGGATAAATGAGCAGTTCTTC CASRTDRGINEQFF TRBJ2-1 TRBD1 - TRBV4-1 14
TGTGCCAGCAGCGTTGCCGCCGCCGGGACAGGGAGATACGAGCAGTACTTC CASSVAAAGTGRYEQYF TRBJ2-7 TRBD1 once TRBV9 17
TGTGCCAGCAGCCAAGTTTTCGGGACAGGGGACACTGAAGCTTTCTTT CASSQVFGTGDTEAFF TRBJ1-1 TRBD1 - TRBV4-2 16
TGTGCCAGCATCCCCCTAGGGACTAGCGGGAGGGTCGCCTACAATGAGCAGTTCTTC CASIPLGTSGRVAYNEQFF TRBJ2-1 TRBD2 - TRBV5-8 19
TGTGGGGCTAGCGGGAGGGACGAGCAGTACTTC CGASGRDEQYF TRBJ2-7 TRBD2 few TRBV28 11
TGTGCCAGCAGCTTGGCGGGACTAGCGGGGGGGGTCACAGATACGCAGTATTTT CASSLAGLAGGVTDTQYF TRBJ2-3 TRBD2 - TRBV5-4 18
TGTGCCAGCCGAGGGGACAGCCTCTACGAGCAGTACTTC CASRGDSLYEQYF TRBJ2-7 TRBD1 - TRBV2 13
TGTGCCAGTACCTCCCCCCGGGACAGTCGCACTGAAGCTTTCTTT CASTSPRDSRTEAFF TRBJ1-1 TRBD1 - TRBV19 15
TGTGCCAGCAGCTTCGGTATTAGTAACAGCCGGTACTTC CASSFGISNSRYF TRBJ2-5 - - TRBV27 13
TGTGCCAGTAGTGTGGGAACAGGGGAAGTCCTCAATCAGCCCCAGCATTTT CASSVGTGEVLNQPQHF TRBJ1-5 TRBD1 once TRBV19 17
TGTGCCAGCAGCTTACAGTACACCGGGGAGCTGTTTTTT CASSLQYTGELFF TRBJ2-2 - once TRBV7-8 13
TGCGCCACCAGGGGACAGGGGGTCTCAGATACGCAGTATTTT CATRGQGVSDTQYF TRBJ2-3 TRBD1 few TRBV4-1 14
TGTGCCAGCAGCTCTAAAACTAGCGGGGGCACAGATACGCAGTATTTT CASSSKTSGGTDTQYF TRBJ2-3 TRBD2 few TRBV7-6 16
TGTGCCAGCAGTTACCGACGGGACAGTAGTTCACCCCTCCACTTT CASSYRRDSSSPLHF TRBJ1-6 TRBD1 - TRBV6-5 15
TGTGCCAGCAGGGAGTCGACAGATATCACAGATACGCAGTATTTT CASRESTDITDTQYF TRBJ2-3 - - TRBV28 15
TGTGCCAGCAGTTACTATGGACAGCAAGAGACCCAGTACTTC CASSYYGQQETQYF TRBJ2-5 - once TRBV6-6 14
TGTGCCAGCAGTTCCCCTACAGGGCAGGGCTATGGCTACACCTTC CASSSPTGQGYGYTF TRBJ1-2 - - TRBV28 15
TGCGCCAGCAGCCTCGGACAGGCCAGCTCCTACGAGCAGTACTTC CASSLGQASSYEQYF TRBJ2-7 TRBD1 - TRBV5-1 15
TGTGCCAGCAGTTACTGGGACAGGGGGCCGGGCGGGGAGCTGTTTTTT CASSYWDRGPGGELFF TRBJ2-2 TRBD1 - TRBV6-5 16
TGTGCCAGCAGCTTAACTGCCAGGGGGAACTATGGCTACACCTTC CASSLTARGNYGYTF TRBJ1-2 TRBD1 - TRBV7-3 15
TGTGCCAGCAGTCCGTCAGGGGGCTCCTTGACCGGCTACACCTTC CASSPSGGSLTGYTF TRBJ1-2 TRBD1 few TRBV6-6 15
TGTGCCAGCAGCCCAGGTCGGGCTAGCGGGAGAATCCAGCGGTATTTT CASSPGRASGRIQRYF TRBJ2-3 TRBD2 - TRBV11-2 16
TGCGCCAGCAGCTTGGCCGTGACAGGGGACACCGGGGAGCTGTTTTTT CASSLAVTGDTGELFF TRBJ2-2 TRBD1 few TRBV5-1 16
TGTGCCAGCAGTTTAAGAAGATGGGACAGCTCCTATAATTCACCCCTCCACTTT CASSLRRWDSSYNSPLHF TRBJ1-6 TRBD1 - TRBV28 18
TGTGCCAGCCAGACAGGGGAGCGGGAGACCCAGTACTTC CASQTGERETQYF TRBJ2-5 TRBD1 once TRBV2 13
TGCAGTCCTGCGGAGGCGGGTGAGCAGTACTTC CSPAEAGEQYF TRBJ2-7 - few TRBV20-1 11
TGTGCCAGCAGCCAAGAATGGACAGGGGGGCTCTATGGCTACACCTTC CASSQEWTGGLYGYTF TRBJ1-2 TRBD1 - TRBV4-2 16
TGTGCCAGCAGGGGTCCGGCGGGAGCCCCCGAGACCCAGTACTTC CASRGPAGAPETQYF TRBJ2-5 TRBD2 - TRBV28 15
TGTGCCAGTAGAGAAAGAGGGACAGGGAGCCCAGATACGCAGTATTTT CASRERGTGSPDTQYF TRBJ2-3 TRBD1 - TRBV19 16
TGTGCCAGCAGTTTAATCCCCAGGGGTGATGGCTACACCTTC CASSLIPRGDGYTF TRBJ1-2 - - TRBV27 14
TGTGCCAGCAGCTTAGCGGGAGAAACCGGGGAGCTGTTTTTT CASSLAGETGELFF TRBJ2-2 TRBD2 - TRBV28 14
TGTGCCACCAGCCGAGGGGGGGGTCCCTACGAGCAGTACTTC CATSRGGGPYEQYF TRBJ2-7 - - TRBV15 14
TGTGCCAGCAGCAAGGGGCAGTTAGAGACCCAGTACTTC CASSKGQLETQYF TRBJ2-5 - - TRBV9 13
TGTGCCTGGAATACAGGGTATCAGCCCCAGCATTTT CAWNTGYQPQHF TRBJ1-5 - - TRBV30 12
TGTGCCAGCAGCTACTCGTGGGGACAAGGCGGGGAGCTGTTTTTT CASSYSWGQGGELFF TRBJ2-2 - - TRBV9 15
TGCAGCGCCGAGACAGGAACAGGGGAGCTGTTTTTT CSAETGTGELFF TRBJ2-2 - - TRBV29-1 12
TGTGCCAGCAGCTTAGAGATGGGCGGGAGTGGGCCAGATACGCAGTATTTT CASSLEMGGSGPDTQYF TRBJ2-3 TRBD2 - TRBV11-2 17
TGTGCCAGTAAAGAGGCAGGGGAGTACAATGAGCAGTTCTTC CASKEAGEYNEQFF TRBJ2-1 - - TRBV19 14
TGTGCCAGCAGCGTAGGTCCTAGCGGGAGTGGGGAAGAGACCCAGTACTTC CASSVGPSGSGEETQYF TRBJ2-5 TRBD2 - TRBV9 17
TGCGCCAGCAGCTTGGGAGGGGGCCGGGAGACCCAGTACTTC CASSLGGGRETQYF TRBJ2-5 TRBD1 - TRBV5-1 14
TGTGCCAGCAGTCTTACGTTTGAAGGGGGATATTATGGCTACACCTTC CASSLTFEGGYYGYTF TRBJ1-2 - - TRBV4-2 16